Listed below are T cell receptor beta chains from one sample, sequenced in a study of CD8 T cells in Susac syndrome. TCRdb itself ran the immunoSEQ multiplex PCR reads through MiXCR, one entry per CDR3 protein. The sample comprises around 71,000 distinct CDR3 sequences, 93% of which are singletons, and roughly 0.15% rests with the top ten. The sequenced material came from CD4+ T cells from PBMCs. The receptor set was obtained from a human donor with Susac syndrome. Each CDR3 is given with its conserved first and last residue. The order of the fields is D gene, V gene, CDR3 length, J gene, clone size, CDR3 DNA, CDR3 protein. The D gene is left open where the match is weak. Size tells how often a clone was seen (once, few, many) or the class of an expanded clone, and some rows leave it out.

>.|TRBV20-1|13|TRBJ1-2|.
TGCAGTGCGCCGCAGGGAAGGTTGAATGGCTACACCTTC
CSAPQGRLNGYTF
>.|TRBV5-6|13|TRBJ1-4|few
TGTGCCAGCAGCTTGGGGACGGATGAAAAACTGTTTTTT
CASSLGTDEKLFF
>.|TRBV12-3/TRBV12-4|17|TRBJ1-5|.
TGTGCCAGCCACCCGGCAGGACACCGAAATAGCAATCAGCCCCAGCATTTT
CASHPAGHRNSNQPQHF
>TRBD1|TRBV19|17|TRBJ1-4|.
TGTGCCAGTAGTATAAGGGACAGGGGGCTAACTAATGAAAAACTGTTTTTT
CASSIRDRGLTNEKLFF
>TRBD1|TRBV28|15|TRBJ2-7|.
TGTGCCAGCAGCCAACCCGGGACAGGGGAATACGAGCAGTACTTC
CASSQPGTGEYEQYF
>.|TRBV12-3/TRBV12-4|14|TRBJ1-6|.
TGTGCCAGCAGTTTAAGCGAGGGGCAAACACCCCTCCACTTT
CASSLSEGQTPLHF
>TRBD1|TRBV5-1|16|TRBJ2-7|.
TGCGCCAGCAGCTTACGTACCGGGACAGGGGCCTACGAGCAGTACTTC
CASSLRTGTGAYEQYF
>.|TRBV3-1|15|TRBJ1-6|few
TGTGCCAGCAGCCCAAGTATAACAGGGAATTCACCCCTCCACTTT
CASSPSITGNSPLHF
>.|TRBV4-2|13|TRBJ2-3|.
TGTGCCAGCAGCCAAGAAGATTGGGGTACGCAGTATTTT
CASSQEDWGTQYF
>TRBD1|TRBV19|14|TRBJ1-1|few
TGTGCCAGTAGCCGGACAGGATCGAACACTGAAGCTTTCTTT
CASSRTGSNTEAFF
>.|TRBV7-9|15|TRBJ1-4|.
TGTGCCAGCAGCCGTCCCAGGGGAGAGGATGAAAAACTGTTTTTT
CASSRPRGEDEKLFF
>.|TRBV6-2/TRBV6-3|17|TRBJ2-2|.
TGTGCCAGCAGTTACTCTATCCGGGCAGGGGACACCGGGGAGCTGTTTTTT
CASSYSIRAGDTGELFF
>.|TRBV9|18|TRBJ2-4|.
TGTGCCAGCAGCGGTCCTCAAGAGAAAGGGGTAGCCAAAAACATTCAGTACTTC
CASSGPQEKGVAKNIQYF
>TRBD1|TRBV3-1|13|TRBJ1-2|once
TGTGCCAGCAGCCAGCAGGGGGCAAATGGCTACACCTTC
CASSQQGANGYTF
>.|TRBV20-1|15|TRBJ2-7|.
TGCAGTGCTAGAGATGAACGTGGTAGCGGCTACGAGCAGTACTTC
CSARDERGSGYEQYF
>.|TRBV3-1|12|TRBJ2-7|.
TGTGCCAGCAGCCCCTCGGAGAACGAGCAGTACTTC
CASSPSENEQYF
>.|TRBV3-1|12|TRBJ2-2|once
TGTGCCAGCATGGGGGGTACCGGGGAGCTGTTTTTT
CASMGGTGELFF
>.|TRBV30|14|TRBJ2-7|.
TGTGCCTGGAGTGTGGGCAGGGGCCCTTACGAGCAGTACTTC
CAWSVGRGPYEQYF
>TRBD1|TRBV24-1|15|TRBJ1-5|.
TGTGCCACCAGTGATTGGGGACAGGGGGATCAGCCCCAGCATTTT
CATSDWGQGDQPQHF
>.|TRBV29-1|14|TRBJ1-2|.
TGCAGCGTTGTCCGCGGAACCGGGAACTATGGCTACACCTTC
CSVVRGTGNYGYTF
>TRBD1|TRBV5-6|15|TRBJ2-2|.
TGTGCCAGCAGAATTGACAGGGGGAACACCGGGGAGCTGTTTTTT
CASRIDRGNTGELFF
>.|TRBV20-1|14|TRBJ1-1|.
TGCAGTGCTAGAGGGGCGGAGGGGAACACTGAAGCTTTCTTT
CSARGAEGNTEAFF
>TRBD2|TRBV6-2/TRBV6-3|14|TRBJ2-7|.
TGTGCCAGCAGGAGGACTAGCGGAGTCTACGAGCAGTACTTC
CASRRTSGVYEQYF
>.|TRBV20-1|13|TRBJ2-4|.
TGCAGTGCTTTCCGGGACACCAAAAACATTCAGTACTTC
CSAFRDTKNIQYF
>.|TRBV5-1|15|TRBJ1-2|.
TGCGCCAGCAGCACCCGGCCTGGCCAGGTTTATGGCTACACCTTC
CASSTRPGQVYGYTF